The rows below give T cell receptor beta chains drawn from one sample of a study of OX40 agonist ivuxolimab in advanced cancers. The repertoire was sequenced with immunoSEQ multiplex PCR; TCRdb's copy has only in-frame clones and lacks some. Of approximately 84,000 clones listed, approximately 86% are singletons. Sequencing used CD4+ or CD8+ T cells sorted from blood, obtained in a trial of the OX40 agonist ivuxolimab. The receptor source for this set is an adult with an advanced solid tumor such as melanoma, head and neck, liver or kidney cancer. CDR3s include the opening cysteine and the closing phenylalanine or tryptophan. Each record gives: V gene, J gene, CDR3 protein.

>TRBV6-1|TRBJ1-3
CASSELRTGGNTIYF
>TRBV6-1|TRBJ1-1
CASRRRTGSYTEAFF
>TRBV28|TRBJ2-7
CASSFQGFPYEQYF
>TRBV6-1|.
CASSGQGSGEQYF
>TRBV6-5|TRBJ1-3
CASRRRGKHGNTIYF
>TRBV19|TRBJ1-1
CASSMRGPEAFF
>TRBV11-2|TRBJ2-7
CASSLDVGSTYEQYF
>TRBV29-1|TRBJ2-3
CSVTGTGFADTQYF
>TRBV4-3|.
CASSQYTGTSGYEQYF
>TRBV7-2|TRBJ2-3
CASSRGATADTQYF
>TRBV12-1|TRBJ1-2
CASSSNRGQQGYTF
>TRBV4-1|TRBJ2-7
CASSQVASTRPSRYF
>TRBV19|TRBJ2-7
CASSLGGRSYEQYF
>TRBV4-1|TRBJ2-1
CASSHSGTGLLNEQFF
>TRBV7-2|TRBJ2-1
CASSPYSGGYNEQFF
>TRBV30|TRBJ1-1
CAWSRQVDTEAFF